Below, one TCR beta chain is given with its context. Its antigen is unknown. CDR1 and CDR2 (germline): SGHRS, YFSETQ. The CDR3 extends over 18 amino acids. Trimming shortened V by 1 base and J by 1 base, and 15 bases separated the two germline ends. This sample is part of a study of blood T cells in healthy people across ages. Study-wide points: Long-lived donors carried more naive CD4+ cells and greater diversity than aged donors.

Every donor contributed roughly 10 milliliters of peripheral blood by blood draw. Total RNA was isolated from each sample in quantities of at least 6 micrograms. Through a sample-barcoded 5' primer and a J-beta primer mix, a second PCR was run for roughly 6 to 12 cycles. MiXCR, applied by TCRdb to the 5' RACE reads, yields one record per CDR3 protein. The sample shows about 900,000 distinct CDR3 sequences, approximately 59% of them seen only once. Sequenced input: blood. This TCR derives from a man aged 30-40 years in good health. The V gene is TRBV5-1, the J gene TRBJ2-6; the D is unclear. The CDR3 reads CASSLSGRQLSGANVLTF. In DNA form, the CDR3 reads TGCGCCAGCAGCTTGTCCGGCAGGCAGCTTTCTGGGGCCAACGTCCTGACTTTC.